A selection of T cell receptor beta chains follows, all from one sample in a study of human T cells and chemical hapten exposure. In TCRdb, the RACE reads were re-called with MiXCR into one record per CDR3 protein. This sample has approximately 80,000 distinct CDR3 sequences; under 15% occur once, and the top ten carry approximately 6%. The sequences come from whole blood, collected in connection with sensitization to the hapten diphenylcyclopropenone (DPC). These receptors were taken from a woman between 50 and 59 years old with alopecia areata. Some clones in this sample may be carry-over from other donors' samples. Each CDR3 is given with its conserved first and last residue. A D gene is named only where the DNA matches it firmly. Only part of the rows carry a size: once, few, many, or a class if the clone is expanded.

v_gene: TRBV6-1; abundance: many; j_gene: TRBJ2-7; d_gene: .; CDR3nt: TGTGCCAGCAGTGAGAGGGGGGCGCTTTACGAGCAGTACTTC; CDR3aa: CASSERGALYEQYF
v_gene: TRBV11-3; abundance: .; j_gene: TRBJ2-1; d_gene: .; CDR3nt: TGTGCCAGCAGCCTAGAGCGGACGAGTTCCTACAATGAGCAGTTCTTC; CDR3aa: CASSLERTSSYNEQFF
v_gene: TRBV5-4; abundance: few; j_gene: TRBJ2-5; d_gene: TRBD1; CDR3nt: TGTGCCAGCAGCTGGGGACAGCGAGTCCAGACCCAGTACTTC; CDR3aa: CASSWGQRVQTQYF
v_gene: TRBV11-2; abundance: many; j_gene: TRBJ1-1; d_gene: .; CDR3nt: TGTGCCAGCATGGGACACCTGAACACTGAAGCTTTCTTT; CDR3aa: CASMGHLNTEAFF
v_gene: TRBV29-1; abundance: .; j_gene: TRBJ2-1; d_gene: .; CDR3nt: TGCAGCGTTGAGATCCCATCCGTGTACAATGAGCAGTTCTTC; CDR3aa: CSVEIPSVYNEQFF
v_gene: TRBV7-2; abundance: .; j_gene: TRBJ2-7; d_gene: .; CDR3nt: TGTGCCAGCAGCTCGGGTCGTTCCCTCTCCTACGAGCAGTACTTC; CDR3aa: CASSSGRSLSYEQYF
v_gene: TRBV5-1; abundance: many; j_gene: TRBJ2-3; d_gene: TRBD2; CDR3nt: TGCGCCAGCAGCACCCTGGGACTAGCGCCCACAGATACGCAGTATTTT; CDR3aa: CASSTLGLAPTDTQYF
v_gene: TRBV19; abundance: .; j_gene: TRBJ2-7; d_gene: TRBD2; CDR3nt: TGTGCCAGTAGTGTGGGACTAGCGGGAAGGTACGAGCAGTACTTC; CDR3aa: CASSVGLAGRYEQYF
v_gene: TRBV12-3/TRBV12-4; abundance: .; j_gene: TRBJ1-2; d_gene: TRBD1; CDR3nt: TGTGCCAGCAGCCGACAGGGTTCCAACTATGGCTACACCTTC; CDR3aa: CASSRQGSNYGYTF
v_gene: TRBV29-1; abundance: .; j_gene: TRBJ1-4; d_gene: .; CDR3nt: TGTTCTACAGGTCGGAATGAAAAACTGTTTTTT; CDR3aa: CSTGRNEKLFF
v_gene: TRBV29-1; abundance: many; j_gene: TRBJ1-5; d_gene: .; CDR3nt: TGCAGCGTCGCCAGCGGATACGGTCAGCCCCAGCATTTT; CDR3aa: CSVASGYGQPQHF
v_gene: TRBV2; abundance: few; j_gene: TRBJ1-1; d_gene: .; CDR3nt: TGTGCCAGCAGTGTGCAGGGTCGTAGAACGGACACTGAAGCTTTCTTT; CDR3aa: CASSVQGRRTDTEAFF
v_gene: TRBV28; abundance: .; j_gene: TRBJ2-7; d_gene: .; CDR3nt: TGTGCCAGCAGTTCGGACGTCTGGCAGTACTTC; CDR3aa: CASSSDVWQYF
v_gene: TRBV29-1; abundance: many; j_gene: TRBJ2-7; d_gene: .; CDR3nt: TGCAGCGTTGCAGGGGCGACCTACGAGCAGTACTTC; CDR3aa: CSVAGATYEQYF
v_gene: TRBV28; abundance: few; j_gene: TRBJ2-5; d_gene: TRBD2; CDR3nt: TGTGCCAGCAGTTTGCAACTAGCGGGAGGAGAGACCCAGTACTTC; CDR3aa: CASSLQLAGGETQYF
v_gene: TRBV7-9; abundance: .; j_gene: TRBJ2-2; d_gene: .; CDR3nt: TGTGCCAGCAGCTTATTTCGGGGAGGCACCGGGGAGCTGTTTTTT; CDR3aa: CASSLFRGGTGELFF
v_gene: TRBV7-6; abundance: few; j_gene: TRBJ2-2; d_gene: TRBD1; CDR3nt: TGTGCCAGCAGCTTAGCGAGGGGGCGATGGACCGGGGAGCTGTTTTTT; CDR3aa: CASSLARGRWTGELFF
v_gene: TRBV11-2; abundance: many; j_gene: TRBJ2-3; d_gene: .; CDR3nt: TGTGCCAGCAGCCAAACGGGGGTGGAGACAGATACGCAGTATTTT; CDR3aa: CASSQTGVETDTQYF
v_gene: TRBV21-1; abundance: .; j_gene: TRBJ2-2; d_gene: .; CDR3nt: TGTGCCAGCAGCAAAGCGTTGGGACACCGATGCACCGGGGAGCTGTTTTTT; CDR3aa: CASSKALGHRCTGELFF
v_gene: TRBV5-1; abundance: few; j_gene: TRBJ2-3; d_gene: .; CDR3nt: TGCGCCAGCAGCTTGAGGGGTACATCAGCAGATACGCAGTATTTT; CDR3aa: CASSLRGTSADTQYF
v_gene: TRBV13; abundance: many; j_gene: TRBJ2-4; d_gene: .; CDR3nt: TGTGCCAGCAGCCAAACGGGACGGAACGAGTGGATTCAGTACTTC; CDR3aa: CASSQTGRNEWIQYF
v_gene: TRBV5-1; abundance: many; j_gene: TRBJ2-7; d_gene: TRBD1; CDR3nt: TGCGCCAGCAGCTCCGGGACAGTCGGCTCCTACGAGCAGTACTTC; CDR3aa: CASSSGTVGSYEQYF
v_gene: TRBV20-1; abundance: .; j_gene: TRBJ2-1; d_gene: .; CDR3nt: TGCAGTGCTAGAGTGGCGAGGTTTGGATCAGATGAGCAGTTCTTC; CDR3aa: CSARVARFGSDEQFF
v_gene: TRBV12-3/TRBV12-4; abundance: many; j_gene: TRBJ2-5; d_gene: .; CDR3nt: TGTGCCAGCAGTCTATGGGTCAGCTCGGAGACCCAGTACTTC; CDR3aa: CASSLWVSSETQYF
v_gene: TRBV19; abundance: .; j_gene: TRBJ2-5; d_gene: .; CDR3nt: TGTGCCAGTAGTAACCGACTAGTGCTTGGGACCCAGTACTTC; CDR3aa: CASSNRLVLGTQYF